This T cell receptor (beta chain) was identified in a study of Graves' ophthalmopathy and Graves' hyperthyroidism. This clonotype came up many times. RNA served as the template for amplifying TCR beta CDR3 regions. Investigators did first-round RT-PCR with HTBI primers, then second-round multiplex PCR. TCRdb re-analysed the multiplex PCR reads in MiXCR, keeping a single row per CDR3 protein. The sample contains 300,000 to 350,000 distinct CDR3 sequences, roughly 17% of which appear only once. The CDR3 runs to 15 residues. V lost 1 base and J 0 bases, leaving 10 bases between the germline ends. The V gene's germline CDR1 is MGHRA and CDR2 YSYEKL.

The receptor was derived from an adult man with Graves' ophthalmopathy. V usage is TRBV4-1 and J usage is TRBJ2-7; D is uncertain. The material sequenced was peripheral blood. The CDR3 DNA sequence: TGCGCCAGCAGCCAAGTTCCCAGCTACTCCTACGAGCAGTACTTC. Translating gives CASSQVPSYSYEQYF.